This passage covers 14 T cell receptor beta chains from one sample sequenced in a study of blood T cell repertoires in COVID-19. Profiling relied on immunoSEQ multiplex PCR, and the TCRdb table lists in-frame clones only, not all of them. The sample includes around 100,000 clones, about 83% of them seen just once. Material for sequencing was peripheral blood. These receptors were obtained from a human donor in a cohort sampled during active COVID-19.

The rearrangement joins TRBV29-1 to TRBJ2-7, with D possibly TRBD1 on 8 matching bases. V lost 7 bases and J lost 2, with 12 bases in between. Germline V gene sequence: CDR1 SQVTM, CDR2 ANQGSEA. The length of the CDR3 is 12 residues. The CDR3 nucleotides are TGCAGCGCACAGGGGGGGACCTACGAGCAGTACTTC. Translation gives CSAQGGTYEQYF.

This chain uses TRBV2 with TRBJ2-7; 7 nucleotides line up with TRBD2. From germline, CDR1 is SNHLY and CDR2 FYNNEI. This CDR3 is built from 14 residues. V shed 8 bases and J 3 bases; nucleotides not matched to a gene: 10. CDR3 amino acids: CASASAGTHYEQYF. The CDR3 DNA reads TGTGCCAGCGCCTCAGCGGGAACTCACTACGAGCAGTACTTC.

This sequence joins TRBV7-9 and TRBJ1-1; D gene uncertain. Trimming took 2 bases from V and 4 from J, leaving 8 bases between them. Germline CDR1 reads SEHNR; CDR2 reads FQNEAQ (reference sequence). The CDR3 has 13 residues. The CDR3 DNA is TGTGCCAGCAGCTTAACCTTGAGCACTGAAGCTTTCTTT. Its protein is CASSLTLSTEAFF.

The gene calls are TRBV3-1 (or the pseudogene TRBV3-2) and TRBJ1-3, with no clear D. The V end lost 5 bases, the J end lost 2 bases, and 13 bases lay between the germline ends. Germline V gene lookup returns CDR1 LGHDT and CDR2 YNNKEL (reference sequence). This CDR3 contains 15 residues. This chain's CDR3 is CASSSMGGAGNTIYF. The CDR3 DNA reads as TGTGCCAGCAGCTCAATGGGAGGCGCTGGAAACACCATATATTTT.

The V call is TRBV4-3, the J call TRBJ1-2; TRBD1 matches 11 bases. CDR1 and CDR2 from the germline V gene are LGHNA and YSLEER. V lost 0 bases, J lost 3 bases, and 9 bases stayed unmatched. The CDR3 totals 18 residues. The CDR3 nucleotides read TGCGCCAGCAGCCAAGATGACAGGACAGGGGGCATCGACTATGGCTACACCTTC. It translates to CASSQDDRTGGIDYGYTF.

The CDR3 here is CASSYDGGGSYNEQFF. The CDR3 DNA follows: TGTGCCAGCAGTTACGATGGCGGGGGCTCCTACAATGAGCAGTTCTTC. The chain is built from TRBV6-2 or TRBV6-3 and TRBJ2-1, with 7 bases matching TRBD2. Trimming took 2 bases from V and 0 from J; bases not matched to a gene: 4. This CDR3 region has 16 residues. Germline V gene data show CDR1 as MNHEY and CDR2 as SVGEGT.

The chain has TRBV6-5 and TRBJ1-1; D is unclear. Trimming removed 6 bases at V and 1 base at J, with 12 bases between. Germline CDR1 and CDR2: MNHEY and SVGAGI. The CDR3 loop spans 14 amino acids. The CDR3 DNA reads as TGTGCCAGCAGGTCCCCTAATAAGAACACTGAAGCTTTCTTT. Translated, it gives CASRSPNKNTEAFF.

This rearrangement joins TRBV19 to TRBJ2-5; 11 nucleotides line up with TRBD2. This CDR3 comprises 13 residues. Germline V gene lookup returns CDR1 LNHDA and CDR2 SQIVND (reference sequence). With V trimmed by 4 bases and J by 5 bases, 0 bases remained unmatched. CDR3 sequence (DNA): TGTGCCAGTAGTACTAGCGGGAGGGAGACCCAGTACTTC. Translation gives CASSTSGRETQYF.

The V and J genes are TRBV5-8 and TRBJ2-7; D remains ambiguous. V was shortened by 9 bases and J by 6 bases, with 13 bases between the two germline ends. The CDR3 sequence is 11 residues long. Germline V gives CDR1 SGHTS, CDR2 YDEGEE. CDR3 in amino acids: CATRNIGEQYF. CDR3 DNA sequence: TGTGCCACCAGAAACATTGGCGAGCAGTACTTC.

CDR3 sequence: CASSPGEGFLFSQFF. In DNA form, the CDR3 reads TGTGCCAGCTCACCAGGGGAGGGATTTCTGTTCTCGCAGTTCTTC. The chain links TRBV18 to TRBJ2-1; 7 bases are shared with TRBD2. The length of the CDR3 is 15 residues. Germline lookup yields CDR1 KGHSH and CDR2 LQKENI. With 2 bases clipped from V and 12 bases from J, the junction kept 13 bases outside the gene matches.

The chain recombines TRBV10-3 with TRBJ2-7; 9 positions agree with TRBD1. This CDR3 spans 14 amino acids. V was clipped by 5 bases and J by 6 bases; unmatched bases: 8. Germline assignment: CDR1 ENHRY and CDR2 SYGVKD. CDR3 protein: CAISRDRVGSEQYF. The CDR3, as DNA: TGTGCCATCAGTAGGGACAGGGTGGGTTCCGAGCAGTACTTC.

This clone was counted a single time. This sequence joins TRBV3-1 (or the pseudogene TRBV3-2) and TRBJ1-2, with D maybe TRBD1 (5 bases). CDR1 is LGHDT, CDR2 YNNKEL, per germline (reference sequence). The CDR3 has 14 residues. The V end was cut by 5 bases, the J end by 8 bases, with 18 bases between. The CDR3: CASSYKGPAGGYTF. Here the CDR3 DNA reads TGTGCCAGCAGCTACAAGGGACCGGCGGGGGGCTACACCTTC.

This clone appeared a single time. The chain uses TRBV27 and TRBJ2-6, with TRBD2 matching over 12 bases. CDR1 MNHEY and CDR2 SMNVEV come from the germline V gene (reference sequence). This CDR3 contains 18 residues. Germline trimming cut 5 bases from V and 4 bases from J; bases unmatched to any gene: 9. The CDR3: CASSPHGLAGSGANVLTF. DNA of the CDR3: TGTGCCAGCAGTCCCCACGGACTAGCGGGATCCGGGGCCAACGTCCTGACTTTC.

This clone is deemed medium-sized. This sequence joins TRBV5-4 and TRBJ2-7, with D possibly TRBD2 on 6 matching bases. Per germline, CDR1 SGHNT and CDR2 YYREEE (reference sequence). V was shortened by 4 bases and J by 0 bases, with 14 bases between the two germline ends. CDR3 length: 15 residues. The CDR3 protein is CASSPERGFSYEQYF. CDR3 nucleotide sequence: TGTGCCAGCAGCCCTGAACGGGGGTTCTCCTACGAGCAGTACTTC.